This T cell receptor beta chain was recorded in a study of T cell changes during pregnancy in multiple sclerosis. Using immunoSEQ multiplex PCR, the repertoire was profiled, and TCRdb retains in-frame clones only, with some absent. Of about 30,000 clones listed, approximately 90% were seen once; the top ten hold 5.7%. This clone appeared once. CDR1 and CDR2 from the germline V gene are LNHDA and SQIVND (reference sequence). The CDR3 covers 15 residues. V was pared by 1 base and J by 10 bases, with 10 bases of the junction left unmatched. V and J are TRBV19 and TRBJ2-1; 7 positions match TRBD2. This material consisted of CD8+ T cells from peripheral blood mononuclear cells, taken before pregnancy. This TCR was recovered from a female donor with multiple sclerosis, enrolled in a pregnancy study. Written as DNA, the CDR3 is TGTGCCAGTAGTATAGGGGCCATCGGGACTAACGAGCAGTTCTTC. Protein product: CASSIGAIGTNEQFF. The variable domain in full, with the rest retrieved from reference TRBV19 and TRBJ2-1, is DGGITQSPKYLFRKEGQNVTLSCEQNLNHDAMYWYRQDPGQGLRLIYYSQIVNDFQKGDIAEGYSVSREKKESFPLTVTSAQKNPTAFYLCASSIGAIGTNEQFFGPGTRLTVL.